This T cell receptor (beta chain) was obtained from a study of cytomegalovirus exposure and HLA in healthy donors. Turning to this clone: The antigen is not known.

Study-level points and caveats: Per published accounts, TCR beta sequences correctly predicted the HLA-A and HLA-B alleles of most subjects.

Researchers ran the PCR with 60 Vbeta and 13 Jbeta primers. The protocol was immunoSEQ multiplex PCR, while the TCRdb copy is restricted to in-frame clones and leaves out a portion. This sample has approximately 97,000 clones; nearly 80% occur once, and the top ten carry roughly 3.9%. The V gene's germline CDR1 is MNHEY and CDR2 SMNVEV (reference sequence). The CDR3 runs to 13 residues. The V end was cut by 2 bases, the J end by 6 bases, with 11 bases between. Sequenced input: PBMCs. The rearrangement joins TRBV27 to TRBJ2-7, with D possibly being TRBD2 (5 bases). The clonotype was recovered from a woman between 35 and 50 years old in good health and CMV-seropositive. The chain's CDR3 is CASSLVEGSEQYF. The CDR3, as DNA: TGTGCCAGCAGTTTAGTAGAGGGTTCCGAGCAGTACTTC.